This T cell receptor (beta chain) was documented in a study of blood T cells in healthy people across ages. The study's findings and limits: Researchers deemed the diversity estimates from one million T cells underestimates.

The CDR3 totals 17 residues. V was clipped by 0 bases and J by 1 base; unmatched bases: 7. Germline-derived CDR1 and CDR2 are DFQATT and SNEGSKA (reference sequence). Only a few counts were recorded for this clonotype. What it recognizes is unknown. Then a second PCR, running roughly 7 to 11 cycles, was carried out with a sample-barcoded 5' primer and a J-beta primer mix. TCRdb recomputed calls from the 5' RACE reads with MiXCR, one row per CDR3 protein. Of roughly 720,000 distinct CDR3 sequences detected, 50% to 65% appear once; the ten largest clones hold approximately 40%. Donors gave around 10 milliliters of peripheral blood apiece. At least 6 micrograms of total RNA were extracted per sample.

Material: blood. The rearrangement joins TRBV20-1 to TRBJ2-5; 11 bases are a match to TRBD2. This sequence originates from a man older than 75 in good health. CDR3 region: CSARDHASGRLQETQYF. CDR3 sequence (DNA): TGCAGTGCTAGAGATCATGCTAGCGGGAGGCTCCAAGAGACCCAGTACTTC.